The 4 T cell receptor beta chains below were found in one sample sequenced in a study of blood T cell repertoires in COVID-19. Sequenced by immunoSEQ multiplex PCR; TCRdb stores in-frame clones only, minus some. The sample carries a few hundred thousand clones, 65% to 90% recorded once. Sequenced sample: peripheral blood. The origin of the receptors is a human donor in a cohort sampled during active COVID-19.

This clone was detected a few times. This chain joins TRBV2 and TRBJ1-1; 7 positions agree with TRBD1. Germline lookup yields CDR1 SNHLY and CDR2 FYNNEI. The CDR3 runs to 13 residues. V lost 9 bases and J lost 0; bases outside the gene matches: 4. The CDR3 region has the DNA TGTGCCAGTCGACAGGGTTTGAACACTGAAGCTTTCTTT. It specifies CASRQGLNTEAFF.

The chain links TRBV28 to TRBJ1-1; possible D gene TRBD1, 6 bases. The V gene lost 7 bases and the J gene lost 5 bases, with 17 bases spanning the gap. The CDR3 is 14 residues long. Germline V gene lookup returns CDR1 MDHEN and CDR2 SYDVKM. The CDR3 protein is CASNTGKRRTEAFF. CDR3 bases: TGTGCCAGCAATACAGGGAAGCGGAGAACTGAAGCTTTCTTT.

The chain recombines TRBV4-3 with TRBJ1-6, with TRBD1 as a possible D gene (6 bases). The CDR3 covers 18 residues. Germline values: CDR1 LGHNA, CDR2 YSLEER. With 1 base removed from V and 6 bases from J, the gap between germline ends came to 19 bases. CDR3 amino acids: CASSQGSRQAKGNSPLHF. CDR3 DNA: TGCGCCAGCAGCCAAGGTTCCCGACAGGCTAAGGGTAATTCACCCCTCCACTTT.

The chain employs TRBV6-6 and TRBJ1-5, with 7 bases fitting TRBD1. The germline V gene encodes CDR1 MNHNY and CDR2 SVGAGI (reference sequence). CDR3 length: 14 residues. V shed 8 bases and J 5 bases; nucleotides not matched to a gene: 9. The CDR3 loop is CASAGTERDQPQHF. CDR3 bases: TGTGCCAGCGCCGGGACAGAGCGTGATCAGCCCCAGCATTTT.